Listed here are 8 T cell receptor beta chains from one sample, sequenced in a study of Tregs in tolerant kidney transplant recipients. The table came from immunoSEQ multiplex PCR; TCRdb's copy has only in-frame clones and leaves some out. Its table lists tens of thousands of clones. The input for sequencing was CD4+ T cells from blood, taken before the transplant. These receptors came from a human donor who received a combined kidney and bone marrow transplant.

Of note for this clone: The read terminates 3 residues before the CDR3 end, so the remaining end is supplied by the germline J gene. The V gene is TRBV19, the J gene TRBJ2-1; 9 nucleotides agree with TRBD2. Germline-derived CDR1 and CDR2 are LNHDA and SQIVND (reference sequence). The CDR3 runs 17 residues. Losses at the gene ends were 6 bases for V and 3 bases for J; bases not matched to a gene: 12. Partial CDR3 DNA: TGTGCCAGTAGGATTGCCCCCATAGCGGGGGTCTACAATGAG. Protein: CASRIAPIAGVYNE. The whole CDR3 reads CASRIAPIAGVYNEQFF.

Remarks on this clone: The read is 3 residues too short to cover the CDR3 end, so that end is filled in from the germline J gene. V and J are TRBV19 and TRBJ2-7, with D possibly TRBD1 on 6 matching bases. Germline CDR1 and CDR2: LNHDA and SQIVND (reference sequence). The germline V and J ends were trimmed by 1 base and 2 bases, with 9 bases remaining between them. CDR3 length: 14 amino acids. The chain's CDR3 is CASSIVQGPYEQYF. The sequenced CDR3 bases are TGTGCCAGTAGTATAGTACAGGGCCCCTACGAG.

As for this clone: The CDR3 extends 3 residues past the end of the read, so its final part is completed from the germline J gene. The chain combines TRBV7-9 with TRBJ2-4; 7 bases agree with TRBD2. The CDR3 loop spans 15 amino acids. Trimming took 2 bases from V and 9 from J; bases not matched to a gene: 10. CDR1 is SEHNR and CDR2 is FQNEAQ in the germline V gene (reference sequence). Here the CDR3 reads CASSLWAAGGSIQYF. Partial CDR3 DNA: TGTGCCAGCAGCTTATGGGCGGCAGGCGGGAGCATT. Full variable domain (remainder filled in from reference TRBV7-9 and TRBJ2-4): DTGVSQNPRHKITKRGQNVTFRCDPISEHNRLYWYRQTLGQGPEFLTYFQNEAQLEKSRLLSDRFSAERPKGSFSTLEIQRTEQGDSAMYLCASSLWAAGGSIQYFGAGTRLSVL.

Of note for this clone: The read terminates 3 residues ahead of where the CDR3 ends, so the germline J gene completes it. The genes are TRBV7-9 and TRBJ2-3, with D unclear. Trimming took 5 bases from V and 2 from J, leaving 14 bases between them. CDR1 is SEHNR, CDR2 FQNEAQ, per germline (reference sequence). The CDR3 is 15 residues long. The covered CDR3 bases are TGTGCCAGCAGCGCCAAGCCCATATCCACAGATACG. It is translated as CASSAKPISTDT. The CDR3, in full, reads CASSAKPISTDTQYF. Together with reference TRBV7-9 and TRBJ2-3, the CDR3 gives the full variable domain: DTGVSQNPRHKITKRGQNVTFRCDPISEHNRLYWYRQTLGQGPEFLTYFQNEAQLEKSRLLSDRFSAERPKGSFSTLEIQRTEQGDSAMYLCASSAKPISTDTQYFGPGTRLTVL.

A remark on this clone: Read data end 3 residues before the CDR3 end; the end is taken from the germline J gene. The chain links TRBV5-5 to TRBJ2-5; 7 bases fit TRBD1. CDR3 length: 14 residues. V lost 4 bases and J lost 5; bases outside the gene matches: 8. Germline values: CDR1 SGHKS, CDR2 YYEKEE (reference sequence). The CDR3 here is CASSIRQGGETQYF. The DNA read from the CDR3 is TGTGCCAGCAGCATACGACAGGGTGGGGAGACC.

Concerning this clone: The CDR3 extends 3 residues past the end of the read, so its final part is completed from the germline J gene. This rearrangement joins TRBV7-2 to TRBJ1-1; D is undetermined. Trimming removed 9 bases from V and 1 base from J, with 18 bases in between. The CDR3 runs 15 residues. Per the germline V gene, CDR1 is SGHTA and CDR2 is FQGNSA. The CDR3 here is CASSNSPPGNTEAFF. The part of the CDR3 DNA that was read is TGTGCCAGTAGCAACTCCCCCCCTGGGAACACTGAA.

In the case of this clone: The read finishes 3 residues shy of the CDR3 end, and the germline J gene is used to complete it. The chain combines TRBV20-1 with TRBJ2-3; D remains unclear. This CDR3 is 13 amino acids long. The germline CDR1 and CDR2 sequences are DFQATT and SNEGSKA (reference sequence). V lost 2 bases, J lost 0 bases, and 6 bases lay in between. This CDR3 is CSARFTSTDTQYF. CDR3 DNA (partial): TGCAGTGCTAGATTTACAAGCACAGATACG.

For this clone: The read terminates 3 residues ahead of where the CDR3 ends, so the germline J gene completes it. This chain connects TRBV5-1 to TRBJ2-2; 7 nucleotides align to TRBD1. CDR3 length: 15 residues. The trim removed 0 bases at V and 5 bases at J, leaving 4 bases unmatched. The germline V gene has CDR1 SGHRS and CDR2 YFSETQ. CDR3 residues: CASSLAGTDTGELFF. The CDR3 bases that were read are TGCGCCAGCAGCTTGGCAGGGACAGATACCGGGGAG.